These T cell receptor beta chains were read from a single sample in a study of CD8 T cells in Susac syndrome. MiXCR, run by TCRdb on the immunoSEQ multiplex PCR reads, gives a single entry per CDR3 protein. The data hold some 400,000 distinct CDR3 sequences, with approximately 89% observed a single time. Sample: CD8+ T cells from PBMCs. These receptor sequences come from a human donor with multiple sclerosis. Both conserved end residues are part of each CDR3. The D gene is left open where the match is weak. Only part of the rows carry a size: once, few, many, or a class if the clone is expanded.

J	D	V	size	DNA	CDR3
TRBJ2-1	TRBD2	TRBV3-1	.	TGTGCCAGCAGCCAAGATCTTTCTGGGACTACCTACAATGAGCAGTTCTTC	CASSQDLSGTTYNEQFF
TRBJ1-1	.	TRBV28	.	TGTGCCAGCACCTGGGGAGGGGGTTTTGGCACTGAAGCTTTCTTT	CASTWGGGFGTEAFF
TRBJ1-4	TRBD1	TRBV27	.	TGTGCCAGCAGCCAACGCCGACAGGGAAATGAAAAACTGTTTTTT	CASSQRRQGNEKLFF
TRBJ2-1	.	TRBV7-2	once	TGTGCCAGCAGCTATTTTTCCGCTAAGGGGGGCGATGAGCAGTTCTTC	CASSYFSAKGGDEQFF
TRBJ2-3	TRBD2	TRBV20-1	.	TGCAGTGTATATTTAGCGGGAGGGCCGGCAGATACGCAGTATTTT	CSVYLAGGPADTQYF
TRBJ2-2	TRBD1	TRBV14	once	TGTGCCAGCAGCCATTCAGGGGGCGGAACCGGGGAGCTGTTTTTT	CASSHSGGGTGELFF
TRBJ2-1	.	TRBV2	.	TGTGCCAGCATGGGGCTGGGCTACAATGAGCAGTTCTTC	CASMGLGYNEQFF
TRBJ2-1	TRBD1	TRBV11-2	.	TGTGCCAGCAGCCTAGGGACAGATAGCTATTGGGATGAGCAGTTCTTC	CASSLGTDSYWDEQFF
TRBJ1-2	TRBD1	TRBV19	.	TGTGCCAGTAGTCTACTAGGGACAGGGAATTCGCATCTCAACTTC	CASSLLGTGNSHLNF
TRBJ2-3	.	TRBV12-3/TRBV12-4	.	TGTGCCAGCAGTCACCCACTCGGCACAGATACGCAGTATTTT	CASSHPLGTDTQYF
TRBJ1-1	.	TRBV2	.	TGTGCCAGCAATTACAGGGCGATTACTATGAACACTGAAGCTTTCTTT	CASNYRAITMNTEAFF
TRBJ2-2	.	TRBV27	.	TGTGCCAGCAGTTTATACACCGGGGAGCTGTTTTTT	CASSLYTGELFF
TRBJ2-1	.	TRBV19	.	TGTGCCAGTAGCGCCTTGGGAAATGAGCAGTTCTTC	CASSALGNEQFF
TRBJ1-1	.	TRBV18	.	TGCGCCAGCTCACCGAGAAAGGACAGACTGAGCACTGAAGCTTTCTTT	CASSPRKDRLSTEAFF
TRBJ2-2	.	TRBV6-5	.	TGTGCCAGCATGGAGGGAATCACCGGGGAGCTGTTTTTT	CASMEGITGELFF
TRBJ2-5	.	TRBV27	.	TGTGCCTCGAGGACTGGGGGAGAGGCCCAGTACTTC	CASRTGGEAQYF
TRBJ1-4	.	TRBV2	once	TGTGCCAGCAGTGCAGGGTTGGAGACTAATGAAAAACTGTTTTTT	CASSAGLETNEKLFF
TRBJ2-7	.	TRBV30	.	TGTGCCTGGAGTGTAAACGAGCAGTACTTC	CAWSVNEQYF
TRBJ2-7	.	TRBV25-1	.	TGTGCCAGCAGTGAATATTTTGGGACACAAGGAGCCTACGAGCAGTACTTC	CASSEYFGTQGAYEQYF
TRBJ2-3	TRBD2	TRBV6-1	.	TGTGCCAGCAATCCACTAGCGGGAGACGCAGATACGCAGTATTTT	CASNPLAGDADTQYF
TRBJ2-3	.	TRBV7-8	.	TGTGCCAGCAGCTTACTTAGTCCCACAGATACGCAGTATTTT	CASSLLSPTDTQYF
TRBJ2-2	TRBD1	TRBV4-1	.	TGCGCCAGCAGCCAAGAGGACAGGTTAAACACCGGGGAGCTGTTTTTT	CASSQEDRLNTGELFF
TRBJ2-7	.	TRBV7-9	.	TGTGCCAGCAGCTCTACTTGGGGGAGTTTCGCCTACGAGCAGTACTTC	CASSSTWGSFAYEQYF
TRBJ1-5	.	TRBV14	.	TGTGCCAGCAGCCCCGGATGGAATCAGCCCCAGCATTTT	CASSPGWNQPQHF
TRBJ1-1	.	TRBV6-2/TRBV6-3	.	TGTGCCAGCAGACCCTGGTTTGAGGGCACTGAAGCTTTCTTT	CASRPWFEGTEAFF
TRBJ1-5	.	TRBV27	.	TGTGCCAGCAGCCCTAGTCTTGACAGTCAGCCCCAGCATTTT	CASSPSLDSQPQHF
TRBJ1-2	.	TRBV27	.	TGTGCCAGCAGTTTTGGGGCCGAAATCAAGACGGATGGCTACACCTTC	CASSFGAEIKTDGYTF
TRBJ1-1	.	TRBV29-1	once	TGCAGTGGCGGGGGACCTGAAGCTTTCTTT	CSGGGPEAFF
TRBJ2-1	.	TRBV5-4	.	TGTGCCAGCAGCTTGGAGGGATACTACAATGAGCAGTTCTTC	CASSLEGYYNEQFF
TRBJ1-2	.	TRBV20-1	.	TGCAGTGCTAGAACGGGGTTCGTCTATGGCTACACCTTC	CSARTGFVYGYTF
TRBJ2-7	.	TRBV27	.	TGTGCCAGCAGTTCACCTGGGTACGAGCAGTACTTC	CASSSPGYEQYF
TRBJ2-1	.	TRBV20-1	once	TGCAGTGCTAGAGGAATTTCCTACAATGAGCAGTTCTTC	CSARGISYNEQFF
TRBJ1-6	.	TRBV27	.	TGTGCCAGCAGTTCCTACAGGGAGTCACCCCTCCACTTT	CASSSYRESPLHF